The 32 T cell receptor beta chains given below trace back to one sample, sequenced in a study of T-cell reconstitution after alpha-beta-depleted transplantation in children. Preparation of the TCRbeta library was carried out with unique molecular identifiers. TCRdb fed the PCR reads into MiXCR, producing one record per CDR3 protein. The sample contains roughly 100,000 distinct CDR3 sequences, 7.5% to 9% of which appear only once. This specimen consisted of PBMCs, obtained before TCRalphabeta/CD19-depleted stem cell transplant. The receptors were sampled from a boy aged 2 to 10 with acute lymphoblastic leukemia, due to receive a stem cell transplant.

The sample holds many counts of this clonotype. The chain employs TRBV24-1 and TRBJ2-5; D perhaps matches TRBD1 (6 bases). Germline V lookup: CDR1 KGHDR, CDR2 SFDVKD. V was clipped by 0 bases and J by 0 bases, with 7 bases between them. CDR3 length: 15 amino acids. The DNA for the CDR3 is TGTGCCACCAGTGATTTGTCAGGGGACCAAGAGACCCAGTACTTC. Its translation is CATSDLSGDQETQYF.

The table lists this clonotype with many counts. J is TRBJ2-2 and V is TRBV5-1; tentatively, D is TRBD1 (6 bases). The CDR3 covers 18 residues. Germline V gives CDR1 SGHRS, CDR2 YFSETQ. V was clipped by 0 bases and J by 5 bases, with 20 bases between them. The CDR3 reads CASSLGPRTVGSTGELFF. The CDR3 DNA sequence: TGCGCCAGCAGCTTGGGCCCCCGGACAGTGGGCAGTACCGGGGAGCTGTTTTTT.

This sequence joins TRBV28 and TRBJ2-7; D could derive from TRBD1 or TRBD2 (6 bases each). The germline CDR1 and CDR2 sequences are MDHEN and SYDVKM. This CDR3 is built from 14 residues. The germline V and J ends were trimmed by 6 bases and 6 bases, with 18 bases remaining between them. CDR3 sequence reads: CASRPRGAWGEQYF. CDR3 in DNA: TGTGCCAGCAGGCCAAGGGGGGCTTGGGGCGAGCAGTACTTC.

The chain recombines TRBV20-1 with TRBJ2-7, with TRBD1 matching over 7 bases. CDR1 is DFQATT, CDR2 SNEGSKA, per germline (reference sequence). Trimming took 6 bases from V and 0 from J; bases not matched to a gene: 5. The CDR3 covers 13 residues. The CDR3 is CSARQGFSYEQYF. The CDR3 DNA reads TGCAGTGCCAGACAGGGTTTCTCCTACGAGCAGTACTTC.

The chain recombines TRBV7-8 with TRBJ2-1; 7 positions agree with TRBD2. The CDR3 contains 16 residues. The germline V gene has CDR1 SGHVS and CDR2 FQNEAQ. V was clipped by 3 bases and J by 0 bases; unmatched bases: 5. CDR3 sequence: CASSFRLASSYNEQFF. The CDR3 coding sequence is TGTGCCAGCAGCTTCAGACTAGCTAGCTCCTACAATGAGCAGTTCTTC. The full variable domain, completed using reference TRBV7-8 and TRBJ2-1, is GAGVSQSPRYKVAKRGQDVALRCDPISGHVSLFWYQQALGQGPEFLTYFQNEAQLDKSGLPSDRFFAERPEGSVSTLKIQRTQQEDSAVYLCASSFRLASSYNEQFFGPGTRLTVL.

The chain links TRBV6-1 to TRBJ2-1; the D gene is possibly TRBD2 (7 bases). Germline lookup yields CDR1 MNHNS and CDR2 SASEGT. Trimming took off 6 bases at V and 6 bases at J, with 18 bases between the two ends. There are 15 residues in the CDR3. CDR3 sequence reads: CASSLLGGPGNEQFF. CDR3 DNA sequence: TGTGCCAGCAGCCTCCTGGGGGGGCCAGGCAATGAGCAGTTCTTC.

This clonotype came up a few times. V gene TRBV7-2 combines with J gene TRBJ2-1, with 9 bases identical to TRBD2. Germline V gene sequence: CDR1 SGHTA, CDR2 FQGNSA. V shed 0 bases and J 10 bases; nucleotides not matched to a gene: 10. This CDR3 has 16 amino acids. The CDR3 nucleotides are TGTGCCAGCAGCTTAGCGGTGCTAGCGGGGTCTCGGGAGCAGTTCTTC. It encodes CASSLAVLAGSREQFF.

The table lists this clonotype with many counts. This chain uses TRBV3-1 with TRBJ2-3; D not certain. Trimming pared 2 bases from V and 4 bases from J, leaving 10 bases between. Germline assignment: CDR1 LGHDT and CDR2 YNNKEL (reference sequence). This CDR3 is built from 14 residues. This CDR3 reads CASSQRTVSDTQYF. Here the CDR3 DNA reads TGTGCCAGCAGCCAAAGAACGGTTTCAGATACGCAGTATTTT.

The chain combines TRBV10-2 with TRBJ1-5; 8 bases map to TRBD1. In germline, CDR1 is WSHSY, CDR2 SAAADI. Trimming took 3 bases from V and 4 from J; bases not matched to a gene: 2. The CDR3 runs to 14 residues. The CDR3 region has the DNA TGCGCCAGCAGTGACGACAGGGGAAATCAGCCCCAGCATTTT. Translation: CASSDDRGNQPQHF.

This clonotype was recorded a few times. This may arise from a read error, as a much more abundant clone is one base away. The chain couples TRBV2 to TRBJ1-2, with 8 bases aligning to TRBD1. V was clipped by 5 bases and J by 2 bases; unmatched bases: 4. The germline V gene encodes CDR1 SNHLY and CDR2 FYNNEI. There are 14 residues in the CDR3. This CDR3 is CASSSDRGNYGYTF. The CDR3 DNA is TGTGCCAGCAGTAGTGACAGGGGAAACTATGGCTACACCTTC.

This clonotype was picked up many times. In DNA form, the CDR3 reads TGTGCCAGCAGCCGACGGACGGACCCTCTCCCCTACGAGCAGTACTTC. Translated: CASSRRTDPLPYEQYF. The chain is built from TRBV27 and TRBJ2-7; D is unclear. This CDR3 comprises 16 residues. The V gene's germline CDR1 is MNHEY and CDR2 SMNVEV (reference sequence). The ends were cut back, 6 bases at V and 2 bases at J, with 20 bases in the middle.

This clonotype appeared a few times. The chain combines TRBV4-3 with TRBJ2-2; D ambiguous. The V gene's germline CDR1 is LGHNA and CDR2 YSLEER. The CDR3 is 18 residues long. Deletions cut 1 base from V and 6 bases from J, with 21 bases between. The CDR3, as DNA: TGCGCCAGCAGCCAAGTTTACATAATAGGGAATGGGGCCGGGGAGCTGTTTTTT. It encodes CASSQVYIIGNGAGELFF.

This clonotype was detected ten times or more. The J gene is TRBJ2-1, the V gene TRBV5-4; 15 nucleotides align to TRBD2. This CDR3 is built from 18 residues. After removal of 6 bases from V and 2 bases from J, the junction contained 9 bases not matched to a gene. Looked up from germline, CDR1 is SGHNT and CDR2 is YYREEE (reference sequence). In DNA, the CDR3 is TGTGCCAGCACCAAAGGACTAGCGGGGGGGGCCCCCTACAATGAGCAGTTCTTC. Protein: CASTKGLAGGAPYNEQFF.

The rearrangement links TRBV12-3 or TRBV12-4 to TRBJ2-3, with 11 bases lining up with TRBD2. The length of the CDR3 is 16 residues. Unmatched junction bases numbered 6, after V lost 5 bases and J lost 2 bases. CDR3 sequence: CASSIVGLAVTDTQYF. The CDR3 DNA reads TGTGCCAGCAGTATAGTGGGACTAGCGGTCACAGATACGCAGTATTTT.

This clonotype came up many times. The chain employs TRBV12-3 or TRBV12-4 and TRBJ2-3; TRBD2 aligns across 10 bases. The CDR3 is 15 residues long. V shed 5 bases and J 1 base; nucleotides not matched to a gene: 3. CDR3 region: CASSVLAGGTDTQYF. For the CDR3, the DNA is TGTGCCAGCAGTGTCCTAGCGGGGGGCACAGATACGCAGTATTTT.

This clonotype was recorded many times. CDR3 protein: CASSLGQGQPQHF. The CDR3 nucleotides read TGCGCCAGCAGCTTGGGACAGGGTCAGCCCCAGCATTTT. This chain links TRBV5-1 with TRBJ1-5; 7 bases are a match to TRBD1. V dropped 0 bases and J dropped 6; count of bases not matched to a gene: 0. CDR1 is SGHRS, CDR2 YFSETQ, per germline. The CDR3 is 13 amino acids. The variable domain in full, with the rest retrieved from reference TRBV5-1 and TRBJ1-5, is KAGVTQTPRYLIKTRGQQVTLSCSPISGHRSVSWYQQTPGQGLQFLFEYFSETQRNKGNFPGRFSGRQFSNSRSEMNVSTLELGDSALYLCASSLGQGQPQHFGDGTRLSIL.

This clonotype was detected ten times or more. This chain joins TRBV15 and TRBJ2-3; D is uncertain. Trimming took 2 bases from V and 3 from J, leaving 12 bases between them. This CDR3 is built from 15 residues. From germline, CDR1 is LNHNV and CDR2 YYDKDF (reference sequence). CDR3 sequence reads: CATSRLFGGTDTQYF. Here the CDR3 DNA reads TGTGCCACCAGCAGACTATTCGGTGGTACAGATACGCAGTATTTT.

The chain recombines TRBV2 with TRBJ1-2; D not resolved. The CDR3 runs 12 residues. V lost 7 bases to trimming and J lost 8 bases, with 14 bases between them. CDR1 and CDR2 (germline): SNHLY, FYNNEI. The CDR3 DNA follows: TGTGCCAGCAAGGCAGGTAGCGGGGGCTACACCTTC. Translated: CASKAGSGGYTF.

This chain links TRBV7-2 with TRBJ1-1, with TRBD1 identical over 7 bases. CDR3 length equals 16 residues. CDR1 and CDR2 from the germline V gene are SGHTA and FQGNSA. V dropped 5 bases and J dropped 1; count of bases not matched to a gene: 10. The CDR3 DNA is TGTGCCAGCAGCCGGATTACAGGGGTGCCGAACACTGAAGCTTTCTTT. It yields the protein CASSRITGVPNTEAFF. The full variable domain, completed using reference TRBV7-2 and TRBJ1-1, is GAGVSQSPSNKVTEKGKDVELRCDPISGHTALYWYRQSLGQGLEFLIYFQGNSAPDKSGLPSDRFSAERTGGSVSTLTIQRTQQEDSAVYLCASSRITGVPNTEAFFGQGTRLTVV.

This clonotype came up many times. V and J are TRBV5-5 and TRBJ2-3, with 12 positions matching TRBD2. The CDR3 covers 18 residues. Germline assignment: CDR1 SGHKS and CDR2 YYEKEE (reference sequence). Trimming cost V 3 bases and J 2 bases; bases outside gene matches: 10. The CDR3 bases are TGTGCCAGCAGCTCTCCGGGACTAGCGGGTGGGGCCACAGATACGCAGTATTTT. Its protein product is CASSSPGLAGGATDTQYF.

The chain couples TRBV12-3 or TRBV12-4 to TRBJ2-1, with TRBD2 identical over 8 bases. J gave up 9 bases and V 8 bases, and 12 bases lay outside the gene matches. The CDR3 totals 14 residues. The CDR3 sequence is CASLLRRGGREQFF. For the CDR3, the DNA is TGTGCCAGCCTTCTTCGACGGGGGGGCCGTGAGCAGTTCTTC.

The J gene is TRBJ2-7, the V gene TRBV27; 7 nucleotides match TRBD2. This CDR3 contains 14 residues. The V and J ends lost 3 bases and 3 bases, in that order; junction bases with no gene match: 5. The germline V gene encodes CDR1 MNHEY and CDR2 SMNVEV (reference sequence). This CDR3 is CASSFGGGGYEQYF. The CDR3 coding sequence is TGTGCCAGCAGTTTCGGCGGCGGGGGCTACGAGCAGTACTTC.

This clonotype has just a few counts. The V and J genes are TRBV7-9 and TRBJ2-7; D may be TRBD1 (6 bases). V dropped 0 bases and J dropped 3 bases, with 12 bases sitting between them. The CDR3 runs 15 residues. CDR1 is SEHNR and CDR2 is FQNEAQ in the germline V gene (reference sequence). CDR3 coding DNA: TGTGCCAGCAGCTTAGCCTACCAGGGGCGCTACGAGCAGTACTTC. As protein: CASSLAYQGRYEQYF.

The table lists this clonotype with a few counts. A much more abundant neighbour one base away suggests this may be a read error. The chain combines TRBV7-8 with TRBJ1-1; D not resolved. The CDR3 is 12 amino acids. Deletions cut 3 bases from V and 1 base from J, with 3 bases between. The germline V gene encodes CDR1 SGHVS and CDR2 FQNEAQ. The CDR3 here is CASSFPNTEAFF. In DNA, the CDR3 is TGTGCCAGCAGCTTCCCGAACACTGAAGCTTTCTTT.

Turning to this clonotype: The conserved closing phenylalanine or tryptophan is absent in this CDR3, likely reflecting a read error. DNA of the CDR3: TGTGCCACCAGCTCAGCCGGGACACCACCCTACGAGCAGTACTGC. Its translation: CATSSAGTPPYEQYC. V gene TRBV24-1 combines with J gene TRBJ2-7; D might be TRBD1 (6 bases). CDR1 is KGHDR and CDR2 is SFDVKD in the germline V gene. V lost 7 bases to trimming and J lost 2 bases, with 17 bases between them. The CDR3 totals 15 residues.

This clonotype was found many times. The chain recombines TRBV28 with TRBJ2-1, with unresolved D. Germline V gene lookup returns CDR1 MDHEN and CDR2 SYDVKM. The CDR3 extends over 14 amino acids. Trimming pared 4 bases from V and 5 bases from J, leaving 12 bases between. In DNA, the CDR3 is TGTGCCAGCAGTTCGCTAGTACGGGACAATGAGCAGTTCTTC. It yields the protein CASSSLVRDNEQFF.

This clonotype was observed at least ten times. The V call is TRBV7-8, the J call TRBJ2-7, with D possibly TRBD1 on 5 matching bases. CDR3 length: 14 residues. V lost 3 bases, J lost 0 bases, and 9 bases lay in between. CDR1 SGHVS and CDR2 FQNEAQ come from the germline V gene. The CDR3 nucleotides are TGTGCCAGCAGCTTCGACAGCTACTCCTACGAGCAGTACTTC. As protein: CASSFDSYSYEQYF.

CDR3 sequence reads: CSAQLAGPRGEQFF. The CDR3 DNA sequence: TGCAGTGCTCAACTAGCGGGGCCCAGGGGTGAGCAGTTCTTC. The rearrangement uses TRBV20-1 and TRBJ2-1; 10 nucleotides agree with TRBD2. The V segment lost 5 bases and the J segment 9 bases; nucleotides outside the gene matches: 10. Germline loops: CDR1 DFQATT, CDR2 SNEGSKA (reference sequence). This CDR3 is built from 14 residues.

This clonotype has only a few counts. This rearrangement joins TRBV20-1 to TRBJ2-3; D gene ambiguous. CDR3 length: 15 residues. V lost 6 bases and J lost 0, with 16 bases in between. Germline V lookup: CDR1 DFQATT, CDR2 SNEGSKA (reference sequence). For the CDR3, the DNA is TGCAGTGCCCTATCACCCAAACCTAGCACAGATACGCAGTATTTT. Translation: CSALSPKPSTDTQYF.

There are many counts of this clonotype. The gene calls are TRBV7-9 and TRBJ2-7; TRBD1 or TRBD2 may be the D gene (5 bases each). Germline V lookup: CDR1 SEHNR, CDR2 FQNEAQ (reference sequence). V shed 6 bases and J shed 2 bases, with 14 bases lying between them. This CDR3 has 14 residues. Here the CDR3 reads CASSLSGTAYEQYF. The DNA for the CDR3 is TGTGCCAGCAGTTTAAGTGGGACGGCCTACGAGCAGTACTTC.

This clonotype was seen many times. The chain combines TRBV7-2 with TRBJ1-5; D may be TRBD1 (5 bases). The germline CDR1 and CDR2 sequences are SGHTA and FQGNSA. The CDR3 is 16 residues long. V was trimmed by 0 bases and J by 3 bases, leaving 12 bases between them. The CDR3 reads CASSLAGRGNNQPQHF. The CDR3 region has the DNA TGTGCCAGCAGCTTAGCGGGGCGGGGGAACAATCAGCCCCAGCATTTT.

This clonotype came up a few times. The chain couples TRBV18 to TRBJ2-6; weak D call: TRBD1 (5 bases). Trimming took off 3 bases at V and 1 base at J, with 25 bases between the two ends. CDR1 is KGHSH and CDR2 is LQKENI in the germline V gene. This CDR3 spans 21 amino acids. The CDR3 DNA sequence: TGTGCCAGCTCACCTCAATCACAACAACAGGTTACGGTATCTGGGGCCAACGTCCTGACTTTC. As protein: CASSPQSQQQVTVSGANVLTF.